Listed below are T cell receptor beta chains from one sample, sequenced in a study of human T cells and chemical hapten exposure. TCRdb re-analysed the RACE reads in MiXCR, keeping a single row per CDR3 protein. The sample holds about 76,000 distinct CDR3 sequences, over 10% seen once. The material sequenced was whole blood, taken in connection with sensitization to the hapten diphenylcyclopropenone (DPC). Receptors were obtained from a woman in her forties or fifties with alopecia areata. Some clones in this sample may be carry-over from other donors' samples. The conserved cysteine and the conserved F or W are not part of the CDR3 here. The order of the fields is CDR3 length, D gene, V gene, CDR3 protein. The D gene is left open where the match is weak.

13 - TRBV18 ASSPQGTMNTEAF
13 TRBD2 TRBV7-3 ASSPIAGTYNEQF
15 TRBD2 TRBV5-1 ASSLTSGPVNTGELF
12 - TRBV11-2 ASTWTPNSYEQY
9 - TRBV29-1 SGLGPDTQY
12 - TRBV12-3/TRBV12-4 ASSFMILNTEAF
11 - TRBV19 ASSLSGDREQF
11 TRBD2 TRBV7-9 ASDSGSTDTQY
13 - TRBV7-9 ASSSHHRSSYEQY
11 - TRBV3-1 ASSQVRYSEQY
14 - TRBV12-3/TRBV12-4 ASSSPFDRWDQPQH
14 - TRBV6-5 ASSYSTWTANTEAF
11 TRBD1 TRBV27 ASSLTGAHGYT
10 TRBD1 TRBV29-1 STQKTGGAPF
10 - TRBV29-1 SVRDGGETQY
11 - TRBV18 ASSPNPDYEQY
9 - TRBV29-1 SVEPGDEQF
10 - TRBV6-1 ASTGTYNEQF
11 - TRBV12-3/TRBV12-4 ASSLGPLGEQF
13 - TRBV2 ASSEGVSLTDTQY
12 - TRBV3-1 ASSQDPHNYEQY
13 TRBD2 TRBV7-3 ASSVAGSSYNEQL
12 TRBD2 TRBV14 ASSRAGAVNEQF
8 - TRBV28 ALGGDTQY
9 - TRBV7-8 ASGSATEAF
14 - TRBV29-1 SVDLSGSGSYNEQF
12 - TRBV5-1 ASSTGPRTYEQY
10 - TRBV7-9 AIEGKNSPLH
14 TRBD2 TRBV5-1 ASSRRLAGGEETQY
9 - TRBV28 ASISHTEAF
16 TRBD1 TRBV7-2 ASSLVGGQGPNNSPLH
13 - TRBV6-6 ASSYSPGIQETQY
15 - TRBV7-9 ASSLGPYKSSYNEQF
10 - TRBV27 ASRGRNEKLF
14 TRBD2 TRBV4-2 ASSQELAGHTDTQY
12 - TRBV9 ASSVVGSNSEAF
11 TRBD1 TRBV29-1 SVRQGNTGELF